This T cell receptor (beta chain) was captured in a study of blood T cell repertoires in COVID-19. The overall study: COVID-19 samples, acute and convalescent, were from the United States, Italy and Spain.

Germline assignment: CDR1 SGHNT and CDR2 YYREEE (reference sequence). V was clipped by 2 bases and J by 7 bases, with 15 bases between them. This CDR3 has 14 amino acids. Original processing methods: Amplification of reference gene primers provided the estimated nucleated cell counts. Sequenced by immunoSEQ multiplex PCR; TCRdb stores in-frame clones only, minus some. The DNA gave D and trimming, while V, J and clone size come from that table. This sample has about 210,000 clones, with 92% found just once. The TCR was taken from a young man with acute or convalescent COVID-19. The specimen was peripheral blood. The chain is built from TRBV5-4 and TRBJ1-2, with D tentatively TRBD1 (5 bases). CDR3 in amino acids: CASSFVQQDGGYTF. The CDR3 coding sequence is TGTGCCAGCAGCTTCGTCCAACAGGACGGTGGCTACACCTTC.